This TCR beta chain derives from a study of control samples from healthy donors and cancer patients. Only in-frame clones appear in the TCRdb table, and some are missing; sequencing was by immunoSEQ multiplex PCR. This table has 78,000 or so clones, about 88% appearing once. Sequencing was carried out using blood. The origin of this receptor is a woman aged 45-65 years in good health.

The CDR3 reads CASSLVTDPPLYGYTF. DNA for the CDR3: TGTGCCAGCAGCTTGGTAACGGACCCGCCGCTTTATGGCTACACCTTC. The V gene is TRBV5-6, the J gene TRBJ1-2; D is unresolved. Germline V gene sequence: CDR1 SGHDT, CDR2 YYEEEE. Deletions cut 0 bases from V and 5 bases from J, with 17 bases between. This CDR3 contains 16 residues.